This T cell receptor beta chain was sequenced for a study of cytomegalovirus exposure and HLA in healthy donors. Whole-study context: Of 300 to 450 genotyped donors, around 84% clustered with self-reported Caucasian donors.

The CDR3 spans 15 residues. Trimming stripped 4 bases from V and 4 bases from J, with 14 bases between. CDR1 and CDR2 (germline): SGHRS, YFSETQ. It was healthy bone marrow donors who served as donors. Study outcomes and limitations: TCR beta sequences reportedly predicted the HLA-A and HLA-B alleles of most subjects accurately. One cluster of highly shared sequence variants probably arose as a sequencing artifact.

With respect to this clone: Its specificity is unknown.

PCR involved 60 Vbeta and 13 Jbeta primers. The assay was immunoSEQ multiplex PCR, and TCRdb's table has in-frame clones only and misses some. This repertoire comprises more than 70,000 clones; its ten largest clones make up 1.5%. The sample taken for sequencing was PBMCs. The TCR sequence derives from a woman in her sixties in good health and CMV-seronegative. The rearrangement joins TRBV5-1 to TRBJ2-2, with D unresolved. The CDR3 nucleotides are TGCGCCAGCAGCCCGGCAGGCGATGGCACCGGGGAGCTGTTTTTT. Translating gives CASSPAGDGTGELFF.